This entry lists 32 T cell receptor beta chains sequenced from one sample in a study of cytomegalovirus exposure and HLA in healthy donors. Produced via immunoSEQ multiplex PCR; TCRdb's table is partial and in-frame only. The sample yields 130,000 or so clones, roughly 90% seen once. Sequenced: PBMCs. All receptors derive from a woman younger than 35 in good health and CMV-seronegative.

The J gene is TRBJ1-1, the V gene TRBV25-1, with 11 nucleotides matching TRBD1. V dropped 0 bases and J dropped 11; count of bases not matched to a gene: 11. CDR3 length equals 16 residues. Germline V CDR1 and CDR2: MGHDK, SYGVNS. The CDR3 sequence is CASSEYDGQGAAGAFF. CDR3 bases: TGTGCCAGCAGTGAATATGACGGACAGGGGGCGGCCGGTGCTTTCTTT. Complete variable domain (other parts from reference TRBV25-1 and TRBJ1-1): EADIYQTPRYLVIGTGKKITLECSQTMGHDKMYWYQQDPGMELHLIHYSYGVNSTEKGDLSSESTVSRIRTEHFPLTLESARPSHTSQYLCASSEYDGQGAAGAFFGQGTRLTVV.

This clone came up once. The rearrangement uses TRBV2 and TRBJ1-4; D is perhaps TRBD1 (5 bases). V lost 6 bases, J lost 4 bases, and 12 bases lay in between. CDR1 SNHLY and CDR2 FYNNEI come from the germline V gene. This CDR3 spans 14 amino acids. The CDR3 coding sequence is TGTGCCAGCAGAGAAACAGGCGTTAATGAAAAACTGTTTTTT. Its protein product is CASRETGVNEKLFF.

This chain uses TRBV10-3 with TRBJ1-5; D remains ambiguous. CDR1 ENHRY and CDR2 SYGVKD come from the germline V gene. The CDR3 covers 13 residues. The V and J ends lost 6 bases and 7 bases respectively, with 13 bases between them. The CDR3 DNA sequence: TGTGCCATCAGCGAGGGAGCCAGACAGCCCCAGCATTTT. Translating gives CAISEGARQPQHF.

The J gene is TRBJ2-7, the V gene TRBV9; D not certain. Trimming took 0 bases from V and 3 from J, leaving 13 bases between them. Per germline, CDR1 SGDLS and CDR2 YYNGEE. The CDR3 extends over 15 amino acids. This CDR3 is CASSVDPGVLYEQYF. CDR3 DNA sequence: TGTGCCAGCAGCGTAGATCCAGGTGTCCTCTACGAGCAGTACTTC. Together with reference TRBV9 and TRBJ2-7, the CDR3 gives the full variable domain: DSGVTQTPKHLITATGQRVTLRCSPRSGDLSVYWYQQSLDQGLQFLIQYYNGEERAKGNILERFSAQQFPDLHSELNLSSLELGDSALYFCASSVDPGVLYEQYFGPGTRLTVT.

V is TRBV28 and J is TRBJ1-2; the match to TRBD1 covers 10 bases. The CDR3 is made up of 16 amino acids. V was clipped by 4 bases and J by 7 bases; unmatched bases: 12. The germline gives CDR1 MDHEN, CDR2 SYDVKM. CDR3 region: CASSSPATGGPFGYTF. CDR3 coding DNA: TGTGCCAGCAGTTCCCCCGCGACAGGGGGCCCCTTTGGCTACACCTTC.

The chain couples TRBV28 to TRBJ2-2; 9 bases align to TRBD1. CDR3 size: 17 residues. The germline V gene has CDR1 MDHEN and CDR2 SYDVKM. V trimming: 1 base; J trimming: 2 bases; junction bases outside the gene matches: 5. CDR3 DNA: TGTGCCAGCAGTTTATATAGGGGACAGGGAAACACCGGGGAGCTGTTTTTT. Residues: CASSLYRGQGNTGELFF.

This clone has just one count. The gene calls are TRBV5-1 and TRBJ1-2; 8 bases fit TRBD1. Per the germline V gene, CDR1 is SGHRS and CDR2 is YFSETQ. Trimming cost V 1 base and J 2 bases; bases outside gene matches: 1. This CDR3 contains 14 residues. For the CDR3, the DNA is TGCGCCAGCAGCTTGTCAGGGGGCAACTATGGCTACACCTTC. It yields the protein CASSLSGGNYGYTF.

The gene calls are TRBV18 and TRBJ1-1; 9 positions agree with TRBD1. The CDR3 runs 15 residues. The V gene end was trimmed by 8 bases and the J gene end by 3 bases; junction bases not matched to a gene: 10. Germline V gene data show CDR1 as KGHSH and CDR2 as LQKENI. The CDR3 bases are TGTGCCAGCGCGCAATCACAGGGGGCAGACACTGAAGCTTTCTTT. Translation: CASAQSQGADTEAFF.

The chain is built from TRBV25-1 and TRBJ2-3, with D possibly TRBD1 on 7 matching bases. Germline CDR1 and CDR2: MGHDK and SYGVNS. The length of the CDR3 is 15 residues. The V end lost 2 bases, the J end lost 6 bases, and 15 bases lay between the germline ends. As DNA, the CDR3 is TGTGCCAGCAGTGAAACAGGGGAGGAGCAGGATACGCAGTATTTT. It translates to CASSETGEEQDTQYF.

The chain links TRBV6-1 to TRBJ1-2; 7 bases are a match to TRBD1. The germline V gene encodes CDR1 MNHNS and CDR2 SASEGT. The V gene end was trimmed by 6 bases and the J gene end by 2 bases; junction bases not matched to a gene: 6. The CDR3 length is 14 residues. The CDR3 here is CASSSQGPNYGYTF. The CDR3 DNA sequence: TGTGCCAGCAGCTCACAGGGGCCAAACTATGGCTACACCTTC.

V gene TRBV15 combines with J gene TRBJ1-1, with TRBD1 matching over 10 bases. Trimming took 1 base from V and 10 from J; bases not matched to a gene: 6. The CDR3 consists of 14 residues. Germline values: CDR1 LNHNV, CDR2 YYDKDF (reference sequence). This CDR3 reads CATSRGRTGGIAFF. Written as DNA, the CDR3 is TGTGCCACCAGCAGAGGCAGGACAGGGGGTATAGCTTTCTTT.

The chain employs TRBV27 and TRBJ2-1; 10 bases fit TRBD2. V trimming: 3 bases; J trimming: 7 bases; junction bases outside the gene matches: 6. CDR1 and CDR2 from the germline V gene are MNHEY and SMNVEV (reference sequence). The CDR3 sequence is 15 residues long. The CDR3 region is CASSFEGLARNEQFF. The CDR3 bases are TGTGCCAGCAGTTTTGAGGGACTAGCGAGGAATGAGCAGTTCTTC.

The chain couples TRBV9 to TRBJ1-6; TRBD1 might be the D (6 bases). The CDR3 spans 14 residues. Germline V gene sequence: CDR1 SGDLS, CDR2 YYNGEE. V lost 4 bases and J 8 bases, leaving 13 bases between the germline ends. The chain's CDR3 is CASSIRTEDSPLHF. The CDR3 DNA sequence: TGTGCCAGCAGCATCAGGACAGAGGATTCACCCCTCCACTTT.

The rearrangement joins TRBV7-2 to TRBJ2-7; no reliable D call. Trimming stripped 1 base from V and 2 bases from J, with 9 bases between. Germline CDR1 SGHTA, CDR2 FQGNSA. This CDR3 spans 14 amino acids. CDR3 loop: CASSLDEIPYEQYF. Here the CDR3 DNA reads TGTGCCAGCAGCTTAGACGAGATACCCTACGAGCAGTACTTC.

The chain couples TRBV7-9 to TRBJ2-5; 9 nucleotides line up with TRBD1. Trimming removed 6 bases from V and 0 bases from J; junction bases left unmatched: 5. Per germline, CDR1 SEHNR and CDR2 FQNEAQ (reference sequence). The CDR3 runs 15 residues. CDR3 bases: TGTGCCAGCAGTCCGGGACAGGGATACCAAGAGACCCAGTACTTC. Translation gives CASSPGQGYQETQYF.

The chain combines TRBV13 with TRBJ2-1; no firm D call. CDR1 is PRHDT and CDR2 is FYEKMQ in the germline V gene (reference sequence). V lost 5 bases and J lost 3, with 11 bases in between. This CDR3 has 14 amino acids. The CDR3, as DNA: TGTGCCAGCAGCGGAGACCCCCTCTACAATGAGCAGTTCTTC. Amino acids: CASSGDPLYNEQFF.

This rearrangement joins TRBV5-1 to TRBJ2-7; the D is unclear. The CDR3 totals 12 residues. The V end was cut by 6 bases, the J end by 5 bases, with 12 bases between. The V gene's germline CDR1 is SGHRS and CDR2 YFSETQ. CDR3 region: CASNLGQDEQYF. In nucleotides, the CDR3 is TGCGCCAGCAACCTCGGTCAGGACGAGCAGTACTTC.

The CDR3 nucleotides read TGTGCCAGCAGTCTGGGACAGGGGGCCAAGTACGAGCAGTACTTC. It codes for CASSLGQGAKYEQYF. The rearrangement joins TRBV2 to TRBJ2-7, with 12 bases fitting TRBD1. V dropped 5 bases and J dropped 4; count of bases not matched to a gene: 6. CDR1 SNHLY and CDR2 FYNNEI come from the germline V gene. The CDR3 is 15 amino acids.

The J gene is TRBJ1-1, the V gene TRBV11-3; TRBD1 aligns across 9 bases. Germline lookup yields CDR1 SGHNT and CDR2 YENEEA. CDR3 length equals 17 residues. Unmatched junction bases numbered 11, after V lost 5 bases and J lost 1 base. In nucleotides, the CDR3 is TGTGCCAGCAGCCCTGTTTTCCGGGACAGGGCGAACACTGAAGCTTTCTTT. Translated, it gives CASSPVFRDRANTEAFF.

This sequence joins TRBV11-2 and TRBJ1-1; tentatively, D is TRBD1 (5 bases). CDR1 SGHAT and CDR2 FQNNGV come from the germline V gene. This CDR3 has 14 residues. V was pared by 1 base and J by 5 bases, with 11 bases between. The CDR3 DNA follows: TGTGCCAGCAGCTTAGTGGGGGGAGGGACTGAAGCTTTCTTT. It codes for CASSLVGGGTEAFF.

A few counts support this clone. The chain links TRBV13 to TRBJ1-2, with D perhaps matching TRBD1 (6 bases). Trimming stripped 7 bases from V and 4 bases from J, with 19 bases between. CDR3 size: 15 residues. Germline V gene data show CDR1 as PRHDT and CDR2 as FYEKMQ (reference sequence). The CDR3 DNA reads TGTGCCAGCACTTACAGGGAAGGTGACATCTATGGCTACACCTTC. It translates to CASTYREGDIYGYTF.

The CDR3 loop is CASSSPGQRGYTF. The CDR3 DNA follows: TGTGCCAGCAGCTCACCGGGACAGAGAGGCTACACCTTC. This chain links TRBV11-2 with TRBJ1-2; 7 bases are shared with TRBD1. The CDR3 covers 13 residues. With V trimmed by 4 bases and J by 8 bases, 7 bases remained unmatched. Germline V gene sequence: CDR1 SGHAT, CDR2 FQNNGV.

The V and J genes are TRBV11-3 and TRBJ2-1, with D perhaps matching TRBD2 (5 bases). The length of the CDR3 is 13 residues. Germline CDR1 reads SGHNT; CDR2 reads YENEEA. V lost 1 base to trimming and J lost 8 bases, with 9 bases between them. This CDR3 reads CASSLALEDEQFF. CDR3 sequence (DNA): TGTGCCAGCAGCTTAGCACTAGAGGATGAGCAGTTCTTC.

V and J are TRBV18 and TRBJ1-5, with TRBD1 as a possible D gene (5 bases). Deletions cut 3 bases from V and 0 bases from J, with 15 bases between. The CDR3 spans 17 residues. Germline V lookup: CDR1 KGHSH, CDR2 LQKENI. The CDR3 DNA sequence: TGTGCCAGCTCACCCGCGGGGACCGAATATAGCAATCAGCCCCAGCATTTT. It specifies CASSPAGTEYSNQPQHF. The variable domain in full, with the rest retrieved from reference TRBV18 and TRBJ1-5, is NAGVMQNPRHLVRRRGQEARLRCSPMKGHSHVYWYRQLPEEGLKFMVYLQKENIIDESGMPKERFSAEFPKEGPSILRIQQVVRGDSAAYFCASSPAGTEYSNQPQHFGDGTRLSIL.

This clone was counted a single time. This chain uses TRBV7-9 with TRBJ2-1; 8 bases fit TRBD2. CDR1 and CDR2 from the germline V gene are SEHNR and FQNEAQ (reference sequence). V lost 0 bases to trimming and J lost 0 bases; unmatched junction nucleotides: 4. The CDR3 runs 17 residues. CDR3 DNA: TGTGCCAGCAGCTTAGCGGCGGGAGGAGGCTCCTACAATGAGCAGTTCTTC. This gives the protein CASSLAAGGGSYNEQFF.

J is TRBJ1-1 and V is TRBV11-2; D is unresolved. Germline-derived CDR1 and CDR2 are SGHAT and FQNNGV. CDR3 length: 13 residues. V lost 2 bases to trimming and J lost 6 bases, with 10 bases between them. The CDR3 sequence: CASSLLRGPEAFF. The CDR3 coding sequence is TGTGCCAGCAGCTTATTAAGAGGTCCTGAAGCTTTCTTT.

The table lists this clone with a count of one. This rearrangement joins TRBV27 to TRBJ1-2, with D possibly matching TRBD1 (5 bases). The V and J ends lost 2 bases and 2 bases respectively, with 12 bases between them. Germline lookup yields CDR1 MNHEY and CDR2 SMNVEV (reference sequence). The CDR3 is made up of 15 amino acids. Here the CDR3 DNA reads TGTGCCAGCAGTTTAGGAAGGGGCGCGAACTATGGCTACACCTTC. It codes for CASSLGRGANYGYTF.

This chain uses TRBV5-1 with TRBJ2-5, with TRBD1 matching 9 bases. After removal of 3 bases from V and 5 bases from J, the junction contained 5 bases not matched to a gene. Per germline, CDR1 SGHRS and CDR2 YFSETQ. This CDR3 spans 14 amino acids. CDR3 in amino acids: CASSYRGHRETQYF. The DNA of the CDR3 is TGCGCCAGCAGCTACAGGGGGCATCGGGAGACCCAGTACTTC.

The chain is built from TRBV27 and TRBJ1-2; TRBD1 agrees at 7 bases. Germline assignment: CDR1 MNHEY and CDR2 SMNVEV (reference sequence). CDR3 length: 15 amino acids. The V gene end was trimmed by 5 bases and the J gene end by 6 bases; junction bases not matched to a gene: 12. The CDR3 loop reads CASSKRSTGFDGYTF. The CDR3 DNA is TGTGCCAGCAGTAAACGGTCGACAGGGTTTGATGGCTACACCTTC.

The CDR3 spells CASSQVSGRAETQYF. As DNA, the CDR3 is TGCGCCAGCAGCCAAGTCAGCGGGAGGGCAGAGACCCAGTACTTC. The gene calls are TRBV4-3 and TRBJ2-5, with TRBD2 identical over 10 bases. CDR1 is LGHNA and CDR2 is YSLEER in the germline V gene. The CDR3 contains 15 residues. The V segment lost 1 base and the J segment 4 bases; nucleotides outside the gene matches: 3.

The V call is TRBV20-1, the J call TRBJ2-3, with D unclear. CDR1 is DFQATT and CDR2 is SNEGSKA in the germline V gene (reference sequence). V dropped 3 bases and J dropped 5 bases, with 3 bases sitting between them. The CDR3 has 10 residues. In DNA, the CDR3 is TGCAGTGCTAGTCGAGATACGCAGTATTTT. As protein: CSASRDTQYF.

The chain uses TRBV18 and TRBJ2-1; D may be TRBD1 (6 bases). With 5 bases removed from V and 3 bases from J, the gap between germline ends came to 14 bases. Germline CDR1 is KGHSH and CDR2 is LQKENI. This CDR3 comprises 15 residues. The CDR3 nucleotides are TGTGCCAGCTCAACCAGCCGACAGGTCTACAATGAGCAGTTCTTC. Amino acid sequence: CASSTSRQVYNEQFF.